The 7 T cell receptor beta chains below all came from one sample that was sequenced in a study of cytomegalovirus exposure and HLA in healthy donors. The PCR used 60 Vbeta and 13 Jbeta primers. Sequencing used immunoSEQ multiplex PCR; TCRdb keeps in-frame clones, though not all of them. The sample records 95,000 to 100,000 clones, roughly four fifths being singletons. Material for sequencing was PBMCs. These receptors originate from a man in his forties or fifties in good health and CMV-seronegative.

The chain carries TRBV9 and TRBJ1-1; D is ambiguous. CDR1 and CDR2 from the germline V gene are SGDLS and YYNGEE. V gave up 2 bases and J gave up 6 bases, with 14 bases separating them. The CDR3 length is 14 residues. CDR3 sequence: CASSVGHTDAEAFF. The CDR3 nucleotides read TGTGCCAGCAGCGTTGGGCATACCGACGCTGAAGCTTTCTTT. The full variable domain, completed using reference TRBV9 and TRBJ1-1, is DSGVTQTPKHLITATGQRVTLRCSPRSGDLSVYWYQQSLDQGLQFLIQYYNGEERAKGNILERFSAQQFPDLHSELNLSSLELGDSALYFCASSVGHTDAEAFFGQGTRLTVV.

The chain uses TRBV6-5 and TRBJ1-3, with 7 bases aligning to TRBD1. This CDR3 is built from 14 residues. Unmatched junction bases numbered 4, after V lost 6 bases and J lost 2 bases. In germline, CDR1 is MNHEY, CDR2 SVGAGI. The CDR3 nucleotides read TGTGCCAGCAGGCCCCAGGGGGCTGGAAACACCATATATTTT. It specifies CASRPQGAGNTIYF.

This clone came up once. Written as DNA, the CDR3 is TGCGCCAGCAGCCAGAGGCAAACTAGGACAGGGGGCTACGAGCAGTACTTC. This sequence encodes CASSQRQTRTGGYEQYF. This chain connects TRBV4-1 to TRBJ2-7; 10 bases are shared with TRBD1. J gave up 3 bases and V 3 bases, and 11 bases lay outside the gene matches. This CDR3 has 17 residues. Germline V gene lookup returns CDR1 MGHRA and CDR2 YSYEKL.

This sequence joins TRBV6-6 and TRBJ2-7; D is possibly TRBD2 (5 bases). This CDR3 contains 13 residues. The germline gives CDR1 MNHNY, CDR2 SVGAGI (reference sequence). The ends were cut back, 7 bases at V and 4 bases at J, with 14 bases in the middle. This chain's CDR3 is CASTPPGGYEQYF. In DNA form, the CDR3 reads TGTGCCAGCACACCACCTGGAGGTTACGAGCAGTACTTC.

The chain links TRBV2 to TRBJ1-1; 11 positions agree with TRBD1. Trimming took 6 bases from V and 7 from J; bases not matched to a gene: 7. The CDR3 is 14 amino acids. Germline CDR1 SNHLY, CDR2 FYNNEI. In nucleotides, the CDR3 is TGTGCCAGCAGGGCGGACAGGGGGCTTGATGAAGCTTTCTTT. This translates into CASRADRGLDEAFF. Filled out from reference TRBV2 and TRBJ1-1, the complete variable domain reads EPEVTQTPSHQVTQMGQEVILRCVPISNHLYFYWYRQILGQKVEFLVSFYNNEISEKSEIFDDQFSVERPDGSNFTLKIRSTKLEDSAMYFCASRADRGLDEAFFGQGTRLTVV.

The rearrangement joins TRBV11-1 to TRBJ1-3; no definite D call. V was trimmed by 4 bases and J by 0 bases, leaving 13 bases between them. The CDR3 is 16 residues long. Germline CDR1 reads SGHAT; CDR2 reads FQDESV (reference sequence). Here the CDR3 DNA reads TGTGCCAGCAGCTCCGGACTGAAGAGCTCTGGAAACACCATATATTTT. Translated, it gives CASSSGLKSSGNTIYF.

V usage is TRBV10-1 and J usage is TRBJ2-1; TRBD2 might be the D (6 bases). Per germline, CDR1 WNHNN and CDR2 SYGVQD (reference sequence). The CDR3 is made up of 15 amino acids. V lost 0 bases to trimming and J lost 4 bases, with 10 bases between them. CDR3 coding DNA: TGCGCCAGCAGTGAGTCCCAGCGGGTGTACAATGAGCAGTTCTTC. Its translation: CASSESQRVYNEQFF.